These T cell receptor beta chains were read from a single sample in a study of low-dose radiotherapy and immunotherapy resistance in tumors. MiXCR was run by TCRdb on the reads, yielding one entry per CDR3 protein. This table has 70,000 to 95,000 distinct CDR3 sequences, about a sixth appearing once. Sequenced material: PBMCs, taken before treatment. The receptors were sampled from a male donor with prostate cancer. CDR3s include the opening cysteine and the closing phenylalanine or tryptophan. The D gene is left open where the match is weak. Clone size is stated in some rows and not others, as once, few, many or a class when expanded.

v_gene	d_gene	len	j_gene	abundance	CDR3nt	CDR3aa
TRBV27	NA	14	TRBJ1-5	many	TGTGCCAGCAGTTTAAGACAGGGCAATCAGCCCCAGCATTTT	CASSLRQGNQPQHF
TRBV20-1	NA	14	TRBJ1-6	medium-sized	TGCAGTGCTAGAATTGGTACGGAGAATTCACCCCTCCACTTT	CSARIGTENSPLHF
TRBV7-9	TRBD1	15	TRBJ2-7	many	TGTGCCAGCAGCCCAAGGACAGGGGGCTCCTACGAGCAGTACTTC	CASSPRTGGSYEQYF
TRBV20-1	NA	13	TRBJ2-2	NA	TGCAGTGCTAGTTTGAGAAACACCGGGGAGCTGTTTTTT	CSASLRNTGELFF
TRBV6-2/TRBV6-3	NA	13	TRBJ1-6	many	TGTGCCAGCAGTTACAGGGAAAATTCACCCCTCCACTTT	CASSYRENSPLHF
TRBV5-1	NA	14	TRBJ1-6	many	TGCGCCAGCAGCCCAGTGGCCCTTAATTCACCCCTCCACTTT	CASSPVALNSPLHF
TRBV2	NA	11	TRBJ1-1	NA	TGTGCCAGCTTTGGAGGCACTGAAGCTTTCTTT	CASFGGTEAFF
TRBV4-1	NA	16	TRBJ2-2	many	TGCGCCAGCAGGCAAGAGTTCGGGGCAAGGGCCGGGGAGCTGTTTTTT	CASRQEFGARAGELFF
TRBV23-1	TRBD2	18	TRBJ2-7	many	TGCGCCAGCAGTCAATCCCGGGAGACTAGCCTAAACTCCTACGAGCAGTACTTC	CASSQSRETSLNSYEQYF
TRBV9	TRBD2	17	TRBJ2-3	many	TGTGCCAGCAGCGCAAAGGTTAGCGGGGGACCCACAGATACGCAGTATTTT	CASSAKVSGGPTDTQYF
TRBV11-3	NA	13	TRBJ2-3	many	TGTGCCAGCAGCTTAGGTAGCCCGGATACGCAGTATTTT	CASSLGSPDTQYF
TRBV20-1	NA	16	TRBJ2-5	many	TGCAGTGCTCCCCCAGGCGAAACGGTGGAGGGAGAGACCCAGTACTTC	CSAPPGETVEGETQYF
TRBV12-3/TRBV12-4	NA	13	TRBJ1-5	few	TGTGCCACCGCATGGGGCGTGGAGCAGCCCCAGCATTTT	CATAWGVEQPQHF
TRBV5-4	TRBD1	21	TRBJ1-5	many	TGTGCCAGCAGCCCGCCCGAACCCCGGGACAGGGGGCCTAAGAGCAATCAGCCCCAGCATTTT	CASSPPEPRDRGPKSNQPQHF
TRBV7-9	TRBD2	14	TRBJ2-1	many	TGTGCCAGCAGCTTAATGGGGGGGGAGAAAGAGCAGTTCTTC	CASSLMGGEKEQFF
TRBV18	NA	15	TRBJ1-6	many	TGTGCCAGCTCACCACCGGCCCCTGGGAATTCACCCCTCCACTTT	CASSPPAPGNSPLHF
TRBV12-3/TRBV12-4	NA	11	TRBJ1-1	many	TGTGCCAGCAGTTATACCACTGAAGCTTTCTTT	CASSYTTEAFF
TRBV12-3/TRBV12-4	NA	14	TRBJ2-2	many	TGTGCCAGCAGTTTAGTCGACATGTCCGGGGAGCTGTTTTTT	CASSLVDMSGELFF
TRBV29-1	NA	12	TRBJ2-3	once	TGCAGCGGCCTTGGGGGCACAGATACGCAGTATTTT	CSGLGGTDTQYF